This TCR beta chain was recovered during a study of graft-versus-host responses after intestinal transplantation. The wider study: In this cohort, recipients had multivisceral, liver-intestinal, or isolated intestinal transplants. Notes on the study in general: Detected in recipient marrow were GvH clones, some of which were first observed in ileum or blood.

To note about this clone: Its antigen is not identified.

The CDR3 covers 16 residues. Germline V gene lookup returns CDR1 MGHRA and CDR2 YSYEKL. Between the trimmed V and J ends, which lost 1 base and 0 bases, there was a span of 9 bases. TCRdb's copy holds only in-frame clones and misses some; the assay was immunoSEQ multiplex PCR. The sample holds 100,000 to 120,000 clones; 93% are singletons and the top ten take about 0.51%. The receptor was isolated from a human donor who received an intestinal transplant. The sample was unstimulated CD8+ T cells sorted from spleen or lymph node cells, taken before intestinal transplant. The chain employs TRBV4-1 and TRBJ1-4; weak D call: TRBD1 (5 bases). The DNA for the CDR3 is TGCGCCAGCAGCCAAGGGGGCGGAACAACTAATGAAAAACTGTTTTTT. Protein sequence: CASSQGGGTTNEKLFF.